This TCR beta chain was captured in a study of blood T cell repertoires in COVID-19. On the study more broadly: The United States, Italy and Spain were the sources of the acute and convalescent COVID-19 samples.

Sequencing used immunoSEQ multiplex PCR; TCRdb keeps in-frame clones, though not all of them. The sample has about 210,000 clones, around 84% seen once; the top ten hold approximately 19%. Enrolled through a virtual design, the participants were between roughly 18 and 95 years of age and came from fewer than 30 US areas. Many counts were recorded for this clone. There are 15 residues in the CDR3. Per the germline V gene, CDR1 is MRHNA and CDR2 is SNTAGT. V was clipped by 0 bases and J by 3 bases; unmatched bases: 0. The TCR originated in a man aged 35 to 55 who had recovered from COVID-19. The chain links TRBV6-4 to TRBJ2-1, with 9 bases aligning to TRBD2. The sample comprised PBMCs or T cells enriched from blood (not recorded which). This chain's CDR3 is CASSDSLAGYNEQFF. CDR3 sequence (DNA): TGTGCCAGCAGTGACTCACTAGCGGGCTACAATGAGCAGTTCTTC.